One sample yielded the 2 T cell receptor beta chains listed below, sequenced in a study of CXCR3-negative and CXCR3-positive naive CD8 T cells (dated by TCRdb to between 2018 and 2020). The sequencer was a NextSeq 550. The Human TCR Profiling Kit (MiLaboratory) was used to make UMI-labeled 5' RACE TRB cDNA libraries. TCRdb reprocessed the reads, and each CDR3 protein sequence is entered once, without DNA. The table for this sample lists 70,000 to 95,000 distinct CDR3 sequences. The ten largest clones take up around 1.7% of the sample. The sequenced sample consisted of naive CXCR3- CD8+ T cells from blood. According to the study, the label for this sample's cell subset or site signals: CD45RO-CCR7+CD27+CD95- naive CD8+ T cells lacking CXCR3 (TNR3-). The receptors here all came from a human donor in good health. Some clones in this sample may be carry-over from other donors' samples.

V is TRBV9 and J is TRBJ2-1. This CDR3 spans 16 amino acids. The V gene's germline CDR1 is SGDLS and CDR2 YYNGEE. Here the CDR3 reads CASSVAGRPPYNEQFF.

V is TRBV29-1 and J is TRBJ2-7; there is no DNA to check the TCRdb D call of TRBD2. Germline V gene lookup returns CDR1 SQVTM and CDR2 ANQGSEA. This CDR3 is 15 amino acids long. CDR3 amino acids: CSVEEGGGPSYEQYF.